The next 2 T cell receptor beta chains were all read from a single sample in a study of T cells in Graves' hyperthyroidism and ophthalmopathy (dated by TCRdb to 2018 to 2020). Receptor amplification or capture employed multiplex PCR. The instrument was an Illumina HiSeq 2000. The TCR beta CDR3 regions were amplified from the RNA transcripts. The first round of RT-PCR for the TCR CDR3 was performed with the HTBI primer set and the Qiagen OneStep RT-PCR kit. TCRdb took the public reads, trimmed them with fastp at Q25, ran MiXCR for clone calling and kept in-frame beta chains. Every distinct CDR3 protein forms one entry, paired with its most common genes and DNA. The sample data list fewer than 200,000 distinct CDR3 sequences, and approximately 17% of these were observed just once. The ten largest clonotypes hold 25% to 30% of the sample. Sequenced material: blood. These receptors all stem from a woman between 45 and 65 years old with Graves' hyperthyroidism.

This clonotype showed up many times. The CDR3 DNA reads TGTGCCACTTCAGGGGCGCGGGGGAGAAGCGAGCAGTACTTC. This encodes CATSGARGRSEQYF. The chain couples TRBV10-3 to TRBJ2-7, with D perhaps TRBD2 (7 bases). V lost 10 bases to trimming and J lost 6 bases, with 22 bases between them. CDR3 length: 14 residues. Germline CDR1 ENHRY, CDR2 SYGVKD.

This clonotype showed up many times. V is TRBV5-1 and J is TRBJ2-3, with TRBD1 matching 10 bases. CDR3 size: 16 residues. The germline gives CDR1 SGHRS, CDR2 YFSETQ. Losses at the gene ends were 4 bases for V and 2 bases for J; bases not matched to a gene: 7. CDR3 in DNA: TGCGCCAGCAGCCCGGGACAGGGGCCCTTCACAGATACGCAGTATTTT. Its protein is CASSPGQGPFTDTQYF.